This TCR beta chain was identified in a study of cytomegalovirus exposure and HLA in healthy donors. V shed 4 bases and J 4 bases; nucleotides not matched to a gene: 5. Germline V gene sequence: CDR1 MNHNY, CDR2 SVGAGI (reference sequence). The CDR3 runs to 14 residues. PCR amplification relied on 60 Vbeta primers (plus 13 Jbeta primers). Using immunoSEQ multiplex PCR, the repertoire was profiled, and TCRdb retains in-frame clones only, with some absent. Of around 50,000 clones in the sample, over 60% were seen once. The chain has TRBV6-6 and TRBJ2-7; the match to TRBD2 covers 9 bases. Source material: PBMCs. This TCR derives from a man younger than 40 in good health and CMV-seropositive. CDR3 sequence reads: CASSSRGGAYEQYF. The CDR3 region has the DNA TGTGCCAGCAGTTCTCGCGGGGGGGCATACGAGCAGTACTTC.